These T cell receptor beta chains were read from a single sample in a study of T-cell reconstitution after alpha-beta-depleted transplantation in children. Each CDR3 protein gets one entry after TCRdb re-called the PCR reads with MiXCR. The sample contains 450,000 to 600,000 distinct CDR3 sequences, 10% to 15% of which appear only once. This specimen was PBMCs, mostly from graft donor cells, taken 360 days after TCRalphabeta/CD19-depleted stem cell transplant. The receptors were gathered from a male patient younger than 18 who had a stem cell transplant for acute myeloid leukemia, so the T cells may come from the graft donor. Both conserved end residues are part of each CDR3. The D gene is left open where the match is weak. Rows give clone size only sometimes, using once, few, many, or a class for an expanded clone.

clone_size d_call j_call v_call cdr3_aa cdr3_nt
few . TRBJ1-5 TRBV28 CASSYKGTTQNLYSNQPQHF TGTGCCAGCAGTTACAAGGGAACTACCCAAAATCTTTATAGCAATCAGCCCCAGCATTTT
few . TRBJ2-1 TRBV4-3 CASSQDILESYNEQFF TGCGCCAGCAGCCAAGATATCCTGGAGTCCTACAATGAGCAGTTCTTC
. . TRBJ2-5 TRBV7-8 CASSFGAGETQYF TGTGCCAGCAGCTTTGGCGCTGGGGAGACCCAGTACTTC
. . TRBJ2-3 TRBV6-1 CASRPNTGMDTQYF TGTGCCAGCAGACCTAACACCGGAATGGATACGCAGTATTTT
many TRBD2 TRBJ2-5 TRBV10-3 CAISAGLAGGRETQYF TGTGCCATCAGTGCCGGACTAGCGGGAGGAAGGGAGACCCAGTACTTC
. . TRBJ1-1 TRBV7-9 CASSPLYRGSLNTEAFF TGTGCCAGCAGCCCTCTTTATAGGGGGTCCCTGAACACTGAAGCTTTCTTT
. TRBD2 TRBJ2-3 TRBV7-2 CASSTREWGTDTQYF TGTGCCAGCAGCACGCGGGAGTGGGGCACAGATACGCAGTATTTT
many . TRBJ2-5 TRBV29-1 CSVESGFQETQYF TGCAGCGTTGAATCAGGGTTCCAAGAGACCCAGTACTTC
many . TRBJ2-5 TRBV29-1 CSVLPDGRNQETQYF TGCAGCGTTTTGCCGGACGGGCGGAACCAAGAGACCCAGTACTTC
. . TRBJ2-5 TRBV7-7 CASSPVDPLRGTQYF TGTGCTAGCAGCCCGGTAGACCCCCTTAGGGGGACCCAGTACTTC
few TRBD2 TRBJ2-1 TRBV4-3 CASSLSGRSDNEQFF TGCGCCAGCAGCCTAAGCGGGAGATCCGACAATGAGCAGTTCTTC
many TRBD2 TRBJ2-1 TRBV20-1 CSENSGRFNEQFF TGCAGTGAGAATAGCGGGAGGTTTAATGAGCAGTTCTTC
. . TRBJ2-7 TRBV7-3 CASSPTGFSYEQYF TGTGCCAGCAGCCCGACAGGATTCTCCTACGAGCAGTACTTC
many TRBD2 TRBJ2-1 TRBV20-1 CSADSLAGGGNEQFF TGCAGTGCTGACTCCTTAGCGGGAGGGGGCAATGAGCAGTTCTTC
many . TRBJ2-7 TRBV6-2/TRBV6-3 CASSYPREQYF TGTGCCAGCAGTTACCCCCGCGAGCAGTACTTC
. . TRBJ1-5 TRBV7-8 CASSGGPQGYSNQPQHF TGTGCCAGCAGCGGGGGCCCCCAGGGGTATAGCAATCAGCCCCAGCATTTT
few . TRBJ2-3 TRBV29-1 CSFYSFGDTQYF TGCAGCTTTTACAGCTTCGGAGATACGCAGTATTTT
few TRBD2 TRBJ2-1 TRBV20-1 CSARETSGKQFF TGCAGTGCTAGAGAGACTAGCGGGAAGCAGTTCTTC
. . TRBJ1-3 TRBV28 CASSRGGNTIYF TGTGCCAGCAGTCGGGGTGGAAACACCATATATTTT
. TRBD1 TRBJ1-1 TRBV20-1 CSARDPRPGQGTTEAFF TGCAGTGCTAGAGATCCCCGGCCGGGACAGGGAACCACTGAAGCTTTCTTT
. . TRBJ2-2 TRBV7-7 CASSFGRRGGANTGELFF TGTGCTAGCAGCTTTGGTCGGAGGGGTGGCGCGAACACCGGGGAGCTGTTTTTT
. . TRBJ2-1 TRBV4-2 CASSQDLSDGPYEQFF TGTGCCAGCAGCCAAGATTTGAGTGATGGTCCTTATGAGCAGTTCTTC
many . TRBJ1-1 TRBV7-9 CASSLDAWVRNTEAFF TGTGCCAGCAGCTTAGACGCATGGGTCCGGAACACTGAAGCTTTCTTT
many . TRBJ2-1 TRBV20-1 CSARDLRGDLPNEQFF TGCAGTGCTAGAGATTTAAGAGGGGACTTACCTAATGAGCAGTTCTTC